These 24 T cell receptor beta chains were sequenced from one sample in a study of massively parallel sequencing of T cell beta chains. In TCRdb, the 5' RACE reads were re-called with MiXCR into one record per CDR3 protein. This sample yields about 4,300 distinct CDR3 sequences, of which around 40% are seen a single time; about 3% belongs to the top ten. Material for sequencing was commercial RNA from peripheral blood pooled from many donors. The receptors derive from a pool of human donors in good health; the sample was commercial RNA pooled from many donors.

This clonotype was observed a handful of times. The chain links TRBV11-3 to TRBJ2-1; the D gene is possibly TRBD2 (5 bases). The V gene's germline CDR1 is SGHNT and CDR2 YENEEA. The germline V and J ends were trimmed by 1 base and 6 bases, with 10 bases remaining between them. The CDR3 covers 14 residues. The CDR3 here is CASSLGVGSNEQFF. For the CDR3, the DNA is TGTGCCAGCAGCTTAGGGGTGGGGAGCAATGAGCAGTTCTTC.

The rearrangement links TRBV7-1 to TRBJ1-3; no clear D gene. TRBV7-1 is recorded as an ORF, its role being uncertain. The CDR3 loop spans 14 amino acids. With 3 bases removed from V and 4 bases from J, the gap between germline ends came to 10 bases. In DNA, the CDR3 is TGTGCCAGCAGCTCCAGATTAACCGGAAACACCATATATTTT. Residues: CASSSRLTGNTIYF.

V gene TRBV7-3 combines with J gene TRBJ1-1, with D uncertain. The V end was cut by 1 base, the J end by 7 bases, with 10 bases between. Germline V gives CDR1 SGHTA, CDR2 FQGTGA. The CDR3 is 13 amino acids. The CDR3 DNA reads as TGTGCCAGCAGCTTAAACAGTTACAATGAAGCTTTCTTT. Translated: CASSLNSYNEAFF.

This clonotype was found a few times. The rearrangement uses TRBV12-3 or TRBV12-4 and TRBJ1-6; TRBD1 matches 10 bases. Trimming cost V 3 bases and J 10 bases; bases outside gene matches: 3. CDR3 length: 14 residues. DNA for the CDR3: TGTGCCAGCAGTTTGTGGACAGGGGGATCACCCCTCCACTTT. It codes for CASSLWTGGSPLHF.

This clonotype came up a few times. The chain carries TRBV11-2 and TRBJ2-3; D is uncertain. The CDR3 is made up of 11 amino acids. V dropped 5 bases and J dropped 7 bases, with 7 bases sitting between them. From germline, CDR1 is SGHAT and CDR2 FQNNGV. The CDR3 bases are TGTGCCAGCAGCCCCTTGTATACGCAGTATTTT. It translates to CASSPLYTQYF.

This clonotype has a handful of counts. The chain couples TRBV6-4 to TRBJ1-4; 9 bases line up with TRBD1. Trimming cost V 6 bases and J 7 bases; bases outside gene matches: 6. CDR1 is MRHNA, CDR2 SNTAGT, per germline. This CDR3 has 14 residues. This CDR3 reads CASRKDRGSEKLFF. The CDR3 region has the DNA TGTGCCAGCAGAAAGGACAGGGGAAGTGAAAAACTGTTTTTT.

This clonotype was observed a handful of times. The chain couples TRBV7-1 to TRBJ2-2; a weak D match, TRBD2 (5 bases). TRBV7-1 counts as an open reading frame of uncertain function. V dropped 3 bases and J dropped 2 bases, with 10 bases sitting between them. This CDR3 region has 15 residues. The CDR3 region has the DNA TGTGCCAGCAGCTCCCGGGGAGAAAACACCGGGGAGCTGTTTTTT. It translates to CASSSRGENTGELFF.

In its sample, this clonotype was seen a few times. This sequence joins TRBV20-1 and TRBJ2-5; D ambiguous. Trimming stripped 5 bases from V and 5 bases from J, with 6 bases between. The CDR3 loop spans 10 amino acids. CDR1 and CDR2 (germline): DFQATT, SNEGSKA (reference sequence). CDR3 bases: TGCAGTGCTTTTAGGGAGACCCAGTACTTC. As protein: CSAFRETQYF.

This clonotype has just a few counts. This rearrangement joins TRBV11-3 to TRBJ2-5; D is uncertain. Germline CDR1 reads SGHNT; CDR2 reads YENEEA. V was clipped by 1 base and J by 5 bases, with 14 bases between them. This CDR3 region has 15 residues. The DNA for the CDR3 is TGTGCCAGCAGCTTAGGGAGCGCCTACACGGAGACCCAGTACTTC. It yields the protein CASSLGSAYTETQYF. Full variable domain (outside the CDR3, taken from reference TRBV11-3 and TRBJ2-5): EAGVVQSPRYKIIEKKQPVAFWCNPISGHNTLYWYLQNLGQGPELLIRYENEEAVDDSQLPKDRFSAERLKGVDSTLKIQPAELGDSAVYLCASSLGSAYTETQYFGPGTRLLVL.

This sequence joins TRBV28 and TRBJ2-7; D might be TRBD2 (6 bases). Trimming removed 3 bases at V and 3 bases at J, with 9 bases between. Per germline, CDR1 MDHEN and CDR2 SYDVKM. The CDR3 is made up of 13 amino acids. CDR3 DNA: TGTGCCAGCAGTTTCGGGGGAATCTACGAGCAGTACTTC. Its protein is CASSFGGIYEQYF.

Concerning this clonotype: A clone one base away is much larger, so this may be a read error. The chain carries TRBV25-1 and TRBJ1-5; tentatively, D is TRBD1 (6 bases). The CDR3 extends over 13 amino acids. The V gene's germline CDR1 is MGHDK and CDR2 SYGVNS. CDR3 nucleotides: TGTGCCAGCAAAGGGGGATGGAATCAGCCCCATCATTTT. Translated, it gives CASKGGWNQPHHF.

The CDR3 protein is CASSPEGDPRETQYF. The CDR3 DNA is TGCGCCAGCAGCCCGGAAGGGGACCCACGAGAGACCCAGTACTTC. The gene calls are TRBV4-1 and TRBJ2-5, with D perhaps given as TRBD1 or TRBD2 (5 bases each). The CDR3 is 15 residues long. Germline lookup yields CDR1 MGHRA and CDR2 YSYEKL. V lost 4 bases and J 4 bases, leaving 16 bases between the germline ends.

In this sample, this clonotype turned up a few times. The CDR3 spells CASSGGQGAEAFF. CDR3 DNA: TGTGCCAGCAGCGGAGGACAGGGAGCTGAAGCTTTCTTT. The chain is built from TRBV7-2 and TRBJ1-1; 8 positions agree with TRBD1. With V trimmed by 5 bases and J by 6 bases, 5 bases remained unmatched. Germline lookup yields CDR1 SGHTA and CDR2 FQGNSA. The CDR3 has 13 amino acids.

This clonotype was picked up one time. At one boundary the junction diverges from the germline segment, which might be a read error. This chain uses TRBV10-3 with TRBJ2-2; either TRBD1 or TRBD2 may supply D (5 bases each). CDR3 size: 13 residues. Germline V lookup: CDR1 ENHRY, CDR2 SYGVKD. The CDR3: CAIRGTSTRELFF. CDR3 coding DNA: TGTGCCATCAGAGGGACGTCCACCAGGGAGCTGTTTTTT.

This clonotype appeared a few times. The V and J genes are TRBV20-1 and TRBJ2-5; a weak D match, TRBD2 (6 bases). Per germline, CDR1 DFQATT and CDR2 SNEGSKA (reference sequence). CDR3 length: 13 residues. Trimming shortened V by 0 bases and J by 4 bases, and 9 bases separated the two germline ends. For the CDR3, the DNA is TGCAGTGCTAGAGATATTAGCGGAGAGACCCAGTACTTC. The encoded protein is CSARDISGETQYF.

J is TRBJ2-7 and V is TRBV5-1; D is unresolved. The germline V and J ends were trimmed by 0 bases and 4 bases, with 2 bases remaining between them. Germline V gives CDR1 SGHRS, CDR2 YFSETQ. The CDR3 loop spans 11 amino acids. CDR3 nucleotide sequence: TGCGCCAGCAGCTTGGAATACGAGCAGTACTTC. It specifies CASSLEYEQYF. Full variable domain (outside the CDR3, taken from reference TRBV5-1 and TRBJ2-7): KAGVTQTPRYLIKTRGQQVTLSCSPISGHRSVSWYQQTPGQGLQFLFEYFSETQRNKGNFPGRFSGRQFSNSRSEMNVSTLELGDSALYLCASSLEYEQYFGPGTRLTVT.

Here the CDR3 DNA reads TGTGCCAGCAGTGAAACGACTAGCGGGGCAGAGTATTTT. Its translation: CASSETTSGAEYF. The gene calls are TRBV25-1 and TRBJ2-3; the match to TRBD2 covers 11 bases. The CDR3 covers 13 residues. The germline CDR1 and CDR2 sequences are MGHDK and SYGVNS. V lost 2 bases to trimming and J lost 13 bases; unmatched junction nucleotides: 5.

V usage is TRBV12-3 or TRBV12-4 and J usage is TRBJ2-6; D call uncertain. The V gene lost 2 bases and the J gene lost 2 bases, with 7 bases spanning the gap. The CDR3 extends over 15 amino acids. The CDR3 here is CASSLRSAGANVLTF. CDR3 coding DNA: TGTGCCAGCAGTTTAAGGAGCGCTGGGGCCAACGTCCTGACTTTC.

This sequence joins TRBV28 and TRBJ2-5; D ambiguous. V lost 3 bases, J lost 5 bases, and 10 bases lay in between. CDR1 MDHEN and CDR2 SYDVKM come from the germline V gene. The CDR3 totals 13 residues. Here the CDR3 reads CASSLGFWETQYF. As DNA, the CDR3 is TGTGCCAGCAGTTTGGGTTTTTGGGAGACCCAGTACTTC.

J is TRBJ2-3 and V is TRBV7-3; a weak D match, TRBD2 (6 bases). This CDR3 comprises 14 residues. The V and J ends lost 1 base and 4 bases respectively, with 9 bases between them. CDR1 is SGHTA and CDR2 is FQGTGA in the germline V gene. This CDR3 is CASSLRRGADTQYF. Here the CDR3 DNA reads TGTGCCAGCAGCTTAAGGCGGGGTGCAGATACGCAGTATTTT. The full variable domain, with the rest looked up from reference TRBV7-3 and TRBJ2-3, is GAGVSQTPSNKVTEKGKYVELRCDPISGHTALYWYRQSLGQGPEFLIYFQGTGAADDSGLPNDRFFAVRPEGSVSTLKIQRTERGDSAVYLCASSLRRGADTQYFGPGTRLTVL.

This clonotype was recorded once. The rearrangement joins TRBV6-2 or TRBV6-3 to TRBJ1-2; 7 nucleotides line up with TRBD1. V dropped 6 bases and J dropped 0; count of bases not matched to a gene: 1. CDR1 and CDR2 (germline): MNHEY, SVGEGT. The CDR3 is 13 residues long. The chain's CDR3 is CASRGQSNYGYTF. The CDR3 DNA is TGTGCCAGCAGGGGACAGTCTAACTATGGCTACACCTTC.

The gene calls are TRBV10-3 and TRBJ2-7; D gene unclear. Trimming pared 0 bases from V and 3 bases from J, leaving 3 bases between. Looked up from germline, CDR1 is ENHRY and CDR2 is SYGVKD. This CDR3 contains 12 residues. CDR3 loop: CAISESLYEQYF. CDR3 sequence (DNA): TGTGCCATCAGTGAGTCGCTCTACGAGCAGTACTTC.

The chain recombines TRBV5-1 with TRBJ2-7; D perhaps matches TRBD1 (5 bases). The CDR3 spans 13 residues. Germline V gene data show CDR1 as SGHRS and CDR2 as YFSETQ. With 4 bases removed from V and 3 bases from J, the gap between germline ends came to 11 bases. The CDR3 protein is CASSADSLYEQYF. In DNA, the CDR3 is TGCGCCAGCAGCGCCGACAGTCTCTACGAGCAGTACTTC.

In this sample, this clonotype turned up a few times. The chain employs TRBV30 and TRBJ2-5; D could derive from TRBD1 or TRBD2 (5 bases each). Trimming removed 0 bases from V and 2 bases from J, with 13 bases in between. The CDR3 is made up of 15 amino acids. In germline, CDR1 is GTSNPN, CDR2 SVGIG (reference sequence). CDR3 in amino acids: CAWSVQRGRQETQYF. The CDR3 bases are TGTGCCTGGAGTGTACAGAGGGGAAGGCAAGAGACCCAGTACTTC.